The 2 T cell receptor beta chains in this list originate from one sample, sequenced in a study of control samples from healthy donors and cancer patients. Sequencing used immunoSEQ multiplex PCR; TCRdb keeps in-frame clones, though not all of them. The table lists around 130,000 clones, about 87% of them singletons. The material sequenced was blood. The origin of the receptors is a man aged 25 to 40 in good health.

Only a few counts were recorded for this clone. The V gene is TRBV4-1, the J gene TRBJ1-5; 7 bases map to TRBD1. Per germline, CDR1 MGHRA and CDR2 YSYEKL. Trimming cost V 3 bases and J 3 bases; bases outside gene matches: 8. The CDR3 loop spans 16 amino acids. CDR3 in DNA: TGCGCCAGCAGCCATGAAATCCAGGGGGTCAATCAGCCCCAGCATTTT. Protein: CASSHEIQGVNQPQHF.

This sequence joins TRBV18 and TRBJ1-1; maybe TRBD1 (5 bases). Germline V gene data show CDR1 as KGHSH and CDR2 as LQKENI. The CDR3 is 13 amino acids. V gave up 3 bases and J gave up 10 bases, with 15 bases separating them. Here the CDR3 DNA reads TGTGCCAGCTCACCTGGAGGGACGGATATAGCTTTCTTT. Protein: CASSPGGTDIAFF.